The text below deals with one T cell receptor beta chain. Its target is unknown. This entry is derived from a study of T-cell memory formation after mild COVID-19. In the study overall: Largely, the TCR clusters proved donor specific. The study's findings and limits: SARS-CoV-2 specificity was not confirmed for second-wave clones peaking on day 37.

TCRalpha and TCRbeta libraries used 5'RACE with constant-segment primers and UMIs. TCRdb reanalysed the 5' RACE reads using MiXCR and keeps one entry per CDR3 protein. Counted here are 150,000 or so distinct CDR3 sequences, 25% to 40% occurring once; the ten biggest clones make up about 12%. The origin of this receptor is an adult woman who had mild COVID-19 (a few samples of this study predate the infection). Cell type and time point are not known. The sequenced sample consisted of PBMCs or a T cell subset sorted from them (not recorded which).

DNA of the CDR3: TGTGCCAGCAGCAAACCTAGCACAGATACGCAGTATTTT. Translating it yields CASSKPSTDTQYF. This sequence joins TRBV7-2 and TRBJ2-3; no clear D. The CDR3 spans 13 residues. V was shortened by 5 bases and J by 0 bases, with 6 bases between the two germline ends. The V gene's germline CDR1 is SGHTA and CDR2 FQGNSA.